The TCR beta chain under discussion was sequenced for a study of control samples from healthy donors and cancer patients. The trim removed 6 bases at V and 2 bases at J, leaving 5 bases unmatched. CDR1 is MDHEN and CDR2 is SYDVKM in the germline V gene. The CDR3 is 14 residues long. Using immunoSEQ multiplex PCR, the repertoire was profiled, and TCRdb retains in-frame clones only, with some absent. Altogether about 79,000 clones are present, 93% being singletons, with the ten largest covering roughly 1.2%. V gene TRBV28 combines with J gene TRBJ2-5; the match to TRBD2 covers 8 bases. The sequence came from a woman aged 40-49 years with lung cancer. The source material was PBMCs. The CDR3 sequence: CASRSGGQQETQYF. The CDR3 region has the DNA TGTGCCAGCAGGAGCGGGGGACAACAAGAGACCCAGTACTTC.